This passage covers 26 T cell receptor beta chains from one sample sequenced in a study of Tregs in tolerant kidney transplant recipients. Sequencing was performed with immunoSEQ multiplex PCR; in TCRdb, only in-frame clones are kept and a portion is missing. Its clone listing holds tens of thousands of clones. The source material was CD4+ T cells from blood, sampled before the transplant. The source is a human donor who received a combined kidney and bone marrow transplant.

CDR3 DNA (partial): TGTGCCAGCAGCTTATCTAGCGGAAACTACAATGAG. This codes for CASSLSSGNYNE. The complete CDR3 reads CASSLSSGNYNEQFF. The chain joins TRBV7-2 to TRBJ2-1, with TRBD2 matching over 7 bases. The read finishes 3 residues shy of the CDR3 end, and the germline J gene is used to complete it. The germline gives CDR1 SGHTA, CDR2 FQGNSA. This CDR3 comprises 15 residues. V shed 2 bases and J 3 bases; nucleotides not matched to a gene: 4.

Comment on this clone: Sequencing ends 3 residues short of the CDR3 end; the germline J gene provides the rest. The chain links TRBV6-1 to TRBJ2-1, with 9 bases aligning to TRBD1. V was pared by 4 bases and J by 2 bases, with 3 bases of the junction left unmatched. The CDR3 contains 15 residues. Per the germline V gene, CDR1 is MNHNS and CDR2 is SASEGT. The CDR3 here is CASSGTGGPYNEQFF. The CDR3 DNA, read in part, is TGTGCCAGCAGTGGTACAGGGGGCCCCTACAATGAG.

Incomplete CDR3 DNA: TGCAGTGCTAGAGATTCTGAGCCTCGTGGC. Translation: CSARDSEPRG. The entire CDR3 protein is CSARDSEPRGYTF. The chain has TRBV20-1 and TRBJ1-2; D is ambiguous. The read gets to within 3 residues of the CDR3 end, and the germline J gene fills in the rest. Trimming took 0 bases from V and 7 from J, leaving 12 bases between them. The CDR3 consists of 13 residues. Germline loops: CDR1 DFQATT, CDR2 SNEGSKA (reference sequence).

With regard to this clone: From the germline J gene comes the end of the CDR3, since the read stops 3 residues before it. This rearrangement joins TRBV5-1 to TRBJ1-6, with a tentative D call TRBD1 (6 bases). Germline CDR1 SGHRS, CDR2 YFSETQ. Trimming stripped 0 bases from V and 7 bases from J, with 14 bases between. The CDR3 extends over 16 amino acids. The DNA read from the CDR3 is TGCGCCAGCAGCTTGGTGGGGGCTGTGAAAAATTCACCC. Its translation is CASSLVGAVKNSP. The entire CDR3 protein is CASSLVGAVKNSPLHF.

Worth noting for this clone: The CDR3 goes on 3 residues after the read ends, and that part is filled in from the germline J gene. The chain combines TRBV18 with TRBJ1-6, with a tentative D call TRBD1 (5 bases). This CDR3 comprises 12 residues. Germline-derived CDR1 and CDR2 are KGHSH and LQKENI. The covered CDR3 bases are TGTGCCAGCTCACCGTCAAGGACATCC. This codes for CASSPSRTS. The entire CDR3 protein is CASSPSRTSLHF.

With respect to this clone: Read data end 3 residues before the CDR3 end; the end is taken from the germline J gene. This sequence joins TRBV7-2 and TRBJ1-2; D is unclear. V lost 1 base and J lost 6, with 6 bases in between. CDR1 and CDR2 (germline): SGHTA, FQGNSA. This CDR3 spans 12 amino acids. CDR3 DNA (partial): TGTGCCAGCAGCTTAGGGGCAGATGGC. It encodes CASSLGADG. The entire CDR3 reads CASSLGADGYTF.

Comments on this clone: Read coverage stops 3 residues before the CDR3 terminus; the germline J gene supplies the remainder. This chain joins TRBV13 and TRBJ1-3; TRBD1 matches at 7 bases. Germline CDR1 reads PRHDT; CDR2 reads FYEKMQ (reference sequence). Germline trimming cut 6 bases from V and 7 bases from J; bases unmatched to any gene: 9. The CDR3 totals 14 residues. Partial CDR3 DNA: TGTGCCAGCAGTCGTACAGGGGAGGGGAACACC. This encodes CASSRTGEGNT. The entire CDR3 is CASSRTGEGNTIYF.

CDR3 sequence reads: CASSSGLAPITDTQYF. CDR3 bases read: TGTGCCAGCAGTTCCGGACTAGCGCCCATCACAGATACG. The gene calls are TRBV2 and TRBJ2-3; 9 nucleotides align to TRBD2. From the germline J gene comes the end of the CDR3, since the read stops 3 residues before it. CDR1 is SNHLY, CDR2 FYNNEI, per germline. The junction had 8 bases not matched to a gene; V was cut back by 5 bases and J by 2 bases. The CDR3 covers 16 residues.

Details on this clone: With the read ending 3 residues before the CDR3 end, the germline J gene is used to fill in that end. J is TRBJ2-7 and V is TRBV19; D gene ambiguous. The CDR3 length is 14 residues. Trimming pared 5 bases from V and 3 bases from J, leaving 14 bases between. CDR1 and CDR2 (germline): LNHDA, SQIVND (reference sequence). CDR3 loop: CASSPLFAYYEQYF. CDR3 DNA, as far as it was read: TGTGCCAGTAGTCCACTATTCGCCTACTACGAG.

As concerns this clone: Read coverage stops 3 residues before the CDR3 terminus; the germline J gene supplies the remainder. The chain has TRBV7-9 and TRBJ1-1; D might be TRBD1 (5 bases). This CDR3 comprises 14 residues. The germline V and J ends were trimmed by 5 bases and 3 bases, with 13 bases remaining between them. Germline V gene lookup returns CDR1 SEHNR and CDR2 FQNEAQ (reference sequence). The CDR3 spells CASSRHGGDTEAFF. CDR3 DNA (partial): TGTGCCAGCAGCCGCCACGGGGGGGACACTGAA.

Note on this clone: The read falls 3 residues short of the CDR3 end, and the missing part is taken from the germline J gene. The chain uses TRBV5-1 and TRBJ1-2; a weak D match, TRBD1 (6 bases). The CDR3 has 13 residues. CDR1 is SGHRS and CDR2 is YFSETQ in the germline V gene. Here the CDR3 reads CASRSDERGGYTF. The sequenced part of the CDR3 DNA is TGCGCCAGCAGGTCAGACGAAAGGGGGGGC.

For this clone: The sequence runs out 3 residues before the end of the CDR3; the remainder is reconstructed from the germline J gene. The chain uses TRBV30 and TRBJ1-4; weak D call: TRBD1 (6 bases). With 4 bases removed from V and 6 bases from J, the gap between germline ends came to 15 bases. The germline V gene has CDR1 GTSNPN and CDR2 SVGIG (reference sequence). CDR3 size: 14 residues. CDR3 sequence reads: CAWKTGTLDEKLFF. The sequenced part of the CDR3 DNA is TGTGCCTGGAAGACCGGGACACTCGATGAAAAA.

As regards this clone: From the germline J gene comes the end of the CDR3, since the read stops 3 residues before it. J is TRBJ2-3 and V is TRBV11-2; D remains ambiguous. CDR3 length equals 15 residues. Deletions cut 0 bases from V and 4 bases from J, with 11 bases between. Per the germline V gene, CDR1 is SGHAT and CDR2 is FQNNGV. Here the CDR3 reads CASSLDPLRADTQYF. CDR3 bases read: TGTGCCAGCAGCTTAGACCCCCTAAGAGCAGATACG.

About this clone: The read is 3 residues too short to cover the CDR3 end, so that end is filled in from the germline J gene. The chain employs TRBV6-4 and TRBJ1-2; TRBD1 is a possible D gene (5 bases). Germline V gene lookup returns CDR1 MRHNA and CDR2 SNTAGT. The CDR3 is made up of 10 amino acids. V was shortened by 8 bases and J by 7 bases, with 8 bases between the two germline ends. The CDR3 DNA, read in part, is TGTGCCAGCCCCGGGGGTGGC. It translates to CASPGGG. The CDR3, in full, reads CASPGGGYTF.

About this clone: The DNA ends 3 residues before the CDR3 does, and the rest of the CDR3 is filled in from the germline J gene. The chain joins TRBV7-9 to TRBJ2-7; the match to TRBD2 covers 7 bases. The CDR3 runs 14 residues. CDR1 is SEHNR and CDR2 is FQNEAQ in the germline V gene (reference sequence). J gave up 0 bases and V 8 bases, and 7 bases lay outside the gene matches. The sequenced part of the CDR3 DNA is TGTGCCAGCGCCTTGGGGGGGAGCTCCTACGAG. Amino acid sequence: CASALGGSSYE. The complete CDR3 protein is CASALGGSSYEQYF.

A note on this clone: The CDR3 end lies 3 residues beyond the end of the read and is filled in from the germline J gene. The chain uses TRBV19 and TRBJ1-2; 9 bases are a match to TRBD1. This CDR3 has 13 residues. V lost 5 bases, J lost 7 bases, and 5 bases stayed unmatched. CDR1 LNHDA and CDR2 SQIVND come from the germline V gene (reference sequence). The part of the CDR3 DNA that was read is TGTGCCAGTAGTCCCCCGGGACAGGGTGGC. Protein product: CASSPPGQGG. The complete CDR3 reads CASSPPGQGGYTF.

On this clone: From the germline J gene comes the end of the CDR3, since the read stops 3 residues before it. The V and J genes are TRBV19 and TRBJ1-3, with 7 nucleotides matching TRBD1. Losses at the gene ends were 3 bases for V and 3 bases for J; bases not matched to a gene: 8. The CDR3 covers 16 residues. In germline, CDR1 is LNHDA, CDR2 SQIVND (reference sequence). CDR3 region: CASSIPGGRVGNTIYF. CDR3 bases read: TGTGCCAGTAGTATCCCAGGGGGGCGAGTTGGAAACACC.

This CDR3 reads CASSLARHSYEQFF. The CDR3 bases that were read are TGTGCCAGCAGCTTAGCGAGACACTCCTATGAG. The chain has TRBV7-2 and TRBJ2-1; no firm D call. Coverage ceases 3 residues before the CDR3 finishes, and the germline J gene fills in the end. Germline CDR1 SGHTA, CDR2 FQGNSA. The CDR3 runs 14 residues. Trimming took off 0 bases at V and 8 bases at J, with 11 bases between the two ends.

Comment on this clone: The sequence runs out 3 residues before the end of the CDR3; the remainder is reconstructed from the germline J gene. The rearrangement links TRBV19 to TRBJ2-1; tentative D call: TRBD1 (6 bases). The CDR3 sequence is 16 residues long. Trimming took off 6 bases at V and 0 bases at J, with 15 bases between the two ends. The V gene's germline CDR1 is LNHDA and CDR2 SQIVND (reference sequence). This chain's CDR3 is CASSPRTVVSYNEQFF. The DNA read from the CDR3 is TGTGCCAGTAGCCCGAGGACAGTCGTCTCCTACAATGAG.

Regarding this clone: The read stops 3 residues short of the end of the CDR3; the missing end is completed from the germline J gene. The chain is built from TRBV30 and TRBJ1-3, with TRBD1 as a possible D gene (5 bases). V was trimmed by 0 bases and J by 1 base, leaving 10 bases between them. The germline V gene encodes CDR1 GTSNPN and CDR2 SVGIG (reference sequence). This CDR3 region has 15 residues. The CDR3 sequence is CAWSVPPGSGNTIYF. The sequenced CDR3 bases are TGTGCCTGGAGTGTACCTCCAGGGTCTGGAAACACC.

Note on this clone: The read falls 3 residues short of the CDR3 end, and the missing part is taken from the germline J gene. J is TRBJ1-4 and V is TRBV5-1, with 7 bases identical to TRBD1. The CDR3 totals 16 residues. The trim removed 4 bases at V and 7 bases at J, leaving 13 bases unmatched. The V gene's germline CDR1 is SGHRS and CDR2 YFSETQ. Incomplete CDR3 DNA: TGCGCCAGCAGCCCCCCAACCGGGACAGTGGGTGAAAAA. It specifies CASSPPTGTVGEK. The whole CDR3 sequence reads CASSPPTGTVGEKLFF. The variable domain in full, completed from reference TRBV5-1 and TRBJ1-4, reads KAGVTQTPRYLIKTRGQQVTLSCSPISGHRSVSWYQQTPGQGLQFLFEYFSETQRNKGNFPGRFSGRQFSNSRSEMNVSTLELGDSALYLCASSPPTGTVGEKLFFGSGTQLSVL.

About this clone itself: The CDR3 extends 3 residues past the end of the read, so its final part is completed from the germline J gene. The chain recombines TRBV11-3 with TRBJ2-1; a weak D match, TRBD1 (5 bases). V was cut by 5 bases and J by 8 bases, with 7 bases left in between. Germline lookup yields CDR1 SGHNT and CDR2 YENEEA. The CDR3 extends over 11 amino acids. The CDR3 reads CASSPGYEQFF. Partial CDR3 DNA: TGTGCCAGCAGCCCAGGGTATGAG.

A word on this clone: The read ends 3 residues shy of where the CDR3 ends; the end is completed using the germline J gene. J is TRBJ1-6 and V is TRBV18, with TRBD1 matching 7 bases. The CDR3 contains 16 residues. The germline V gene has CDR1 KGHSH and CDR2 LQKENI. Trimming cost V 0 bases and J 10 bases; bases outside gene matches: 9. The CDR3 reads CASSPPTKGARSPLHF. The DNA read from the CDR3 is TGTGCCAGCTCACCACCCACAAAGGGGGCGCGCTCACCC.

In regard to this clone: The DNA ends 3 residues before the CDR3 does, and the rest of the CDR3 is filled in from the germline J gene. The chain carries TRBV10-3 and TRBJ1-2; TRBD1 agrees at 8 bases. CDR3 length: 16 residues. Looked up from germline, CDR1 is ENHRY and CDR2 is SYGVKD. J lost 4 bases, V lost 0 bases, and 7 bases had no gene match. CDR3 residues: CAISESSRGQGYGYTF. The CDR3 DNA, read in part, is TGTGCCATCAGTGAGTCGAGCAGGGGGCAGGGCTATGGC.

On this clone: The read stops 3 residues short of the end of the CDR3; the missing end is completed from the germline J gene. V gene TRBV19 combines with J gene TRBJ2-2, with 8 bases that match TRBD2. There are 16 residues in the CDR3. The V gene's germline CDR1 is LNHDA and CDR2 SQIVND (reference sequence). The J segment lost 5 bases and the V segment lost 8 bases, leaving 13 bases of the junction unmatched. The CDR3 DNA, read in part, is TGTGCCAGTGGTCAACTAGCGGCCCCGGGGACCGGGGAG. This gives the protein CASGQLAAPGTGE. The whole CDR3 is CASGQLAAPGTGELFF.

The CDR3 here is CSARAPTDRVGGYGYTF. The CDR3 DNA, read in part, is TGCAGTGCTAGAGCCCCGACGGACAGGGTTGGCGGCTATGGC. This chain connects TRBV20-1 to TRBJ1-2; 8 bases are shared with TRBD1. The read ends 3 residues early relative to the CDR3; the germline J gene fills the gap. The V gene's germline CDR1 is DFQATT and CDR2 SNEGSKA (reference sequence). V was clipped by 1 base and J by 4 bases; unmatched bases: 14. There are 17 residues in the CDR3.